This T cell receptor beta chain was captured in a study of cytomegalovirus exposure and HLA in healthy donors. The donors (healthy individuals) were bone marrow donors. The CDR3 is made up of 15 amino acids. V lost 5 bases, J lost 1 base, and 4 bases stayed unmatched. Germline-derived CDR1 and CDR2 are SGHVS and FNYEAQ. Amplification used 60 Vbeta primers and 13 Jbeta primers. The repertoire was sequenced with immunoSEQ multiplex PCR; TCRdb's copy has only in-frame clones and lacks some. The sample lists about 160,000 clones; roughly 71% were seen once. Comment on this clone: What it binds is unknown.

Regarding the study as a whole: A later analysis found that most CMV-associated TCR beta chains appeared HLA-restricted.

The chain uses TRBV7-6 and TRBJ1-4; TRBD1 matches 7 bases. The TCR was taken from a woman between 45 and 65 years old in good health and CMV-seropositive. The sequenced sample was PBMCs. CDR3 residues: CASSAQGQTNEKLFF. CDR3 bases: TGTGCCAGCAGCGCACAGGGGCAAACTAATGAAAAACTGTTTTTT.